The entry below describes one TCR beta chain. Its antigen is unidentified. Healthy donors had no documented immune events, such as infections, while sampled. This record belongs to a study of identifying expanded T cells in peripheral blood. Findings and limits, study-wide: Over about two and four weeks, about 15 and 19 clones changed, versus roughly 1.1 between replicates. Across healthy donors, higher total template counts meant significantly greater roughly 2-week count variance.

Profiling relied on immunoSEQ multiplex PCR, and the TCRdb table lists in-frame clones only, not all of them. Of 100,000 to 150,000 clones in the sample, more than 75% are singletons; the top ten hold 3.3%. The CDR3 has 15 residues. V was pared by 0 bases and J by 1 base, with 7 bases between. Germline V gives CDR1 SGDLS, CDR2 YYNGEE. Material for sequencing was blood. V usage is TRBV9 and J usage is TRBJ2-2, with a possible D match to TRBD2 (6 bases). This receptor was taken from a person between 18 and 70 years old in good health. The CDR3 nucleotides read TGTGCCAGCAGCGTAGGGGGGGAGAACACCGGGGAGCTGTTTTTT. It yields the protein CASSVGGENTGELFF.